Each of the 25 T cell receptor beta chains below was sequenced from the same sample in a study of blood T cell repertoires in COVID-19. Measured with immunoSEQ multiplex PCR; TCRdb has only the in-frame clones, and not every one. Among 85,000 to 130,000 clones listed, 70% to 75% were seen once. Sequenced sample: peripheral blood. These receptors all come from a human donor with acute or convalescent COVID-19. The donor label of this sample is uncertain.

The gene calls are TRBV9 and TRBJ2-1; the match to TRBD1 covers 9 bases. The CDR3 spans 15 residues. V lost 2 bases and J lost 5; bases outside the gene matches: 5. Germline V gene lookup returns CDR1 SGDLS and CDR2 YYNGEE. CDR3 in DNA: TGTGCCAGCAGCGTGCGAAGGACAGGGGACAATGAGCAGTTCTTC. Translation gives CASSVRRTGDNEQFF.

This chain links TRBV6-5 with TRBJ1-5; TRBD1 might be the D (6 bases). CDR3 length: 14 amino acids. V gave up 5 bases and J gave up 5 bases, with 13 bases separating them. Germline CDR1 MNHEY, CDR2 SVGAGI. The CDR3, as DNA: TGTGCCAGCAGTACGACAGGACGGGATCAGCCCCAGCATTTT. It codes for CASSTTGRDQPQHF.

This clone was seen once. The CDR3 spells CASSQPGQGYSPLHF. DNA of the CDR3: TGCGCCAGCAGCCAGCCGGGACAGGGGTACTCACCCCTCCACTTT. V gene TRBV5-1 combines with J gene TRBJ1-6; 10 bases are a match to TRBD1. The CDR3 sequence is 15 residues long. Germline CDR1 and CDR2: SGHRS and YFSETQ. V shed 4 bases, J shed 10 bases, and the junction held 8 bases outside the gene matches.

V is TRBV15 and J is TRBJ2-3; possible D gene TRBD2, 5 bases. Trimming removed 0 bases from V and 5 bases from J, with 18 bases in between. Germline lookup yields CDR1 LNHNV and CDR2 YYDKDF (reference sequence). This CDR3 has 17 amino acids. The CDR3 spells CATSREDEGDPRDTQYF. CDR3 coding DNA: TGTGCCACCAGCAGAGAGGATGAGGGAGACCCCCGAGATACGCAGTATTTT.

V usage is TRBV7-9 and J usage is TRBJ1-4; D perhaps matches TRBD1 (5 bases). The CDR3 has 16 residues. The ends were cut back, 0 bases at V and 7 bases at J, with 15 bases in the middle. Germline loops: CDR1 SEHNR, CDR2 FQNEAQ (reference sequence). The CDR3: CASSLAWGRAGEKLFF. The CDR3 DNA follows: TGTGCCAGCAGCTTAGCGTGGGGCAGGGCCGGTGAAAAACTGTTTTTT.

In its sample, this clone was seen once. The V gene is TRBV10-3, the J gene TRBJ2-2, with D possibly being TRBD1 (5 bases). CDR3 length: 15 residues. The ends were cut back, 4 bases at V and 0 bases at J, with 9 bases in the middle. The germline V gene has CDR1 ENHRY and CDR2 SYGVKD. CDR3 sequence (DNA): TGTGCCATCAGTGGGGGCGTCTCGAACACCGGGGAGCTGTTTTTT. It is translated as CAISGGVSNTGELFF.

This clone was recorded once. V usage is TRBV19 and J usage is TRBJ2-2; D gene unclear. Germline loops: CDR1 LNHDA, CDR2 SQIVND (reference sequence). The CDR3 totals 13 residues. Trimming removed 3 bases from V and 8 bases from J, with 10 bases in between. CDR3 coding DNA: TGTGCCAGTAGTATCCCCCCACGGGGGGAGCTGTTTTTT. Amino acids: CASSIPPRGELFF.

The V gene is TRBV7-3, the J gene TRBJ2-5; 9 nucleotides match TRBD2. The CDR3 is 16 amino acids. The germline V gene encodes CDR1 SGHTA and CDR2 FQGTGA. Unmatched junction bases numbered 12, after V lost 5 bases and J lost 5 bases. CDR3: CASSPLGAGGLETQYF. The CDR3 DNA follows: TGTGCCAGCAGCCCATTGGGGGCGGGGGGGCTGGAGACCCAGTACTTC.

CDR3 amino acids: CAISRLAGGYEQYF. Here the CDR3 DNA reads TGTGCCATCAGCCGACTAGCGGGGGGTTACGAGCAGTACTTC. The chain recombines TRBV10-3 with TRBJ2-7; the match to TRBD2 covers 13 bases. Germline trimming cut 6 bases from V and 4 bases from J; bases unmatched to any gene: 3. The CDR3 extends over 14 amino acids. Germline assignment: CDR1 ENHRY and CDR2 SYGVKD.

This clone was picked up one time. CDR3: CASSETGGEGNEQFF. The CDR3 DNA reads TGTGCCAGCAGTGAAACAGGGGGCGAGGGGAATGAGCAGTTCTTC. The chain joins TRBV6-4 to TRBJ2-1; TRBD1 aligns across 9 bases. Trimming at V came to 3 bases and at J to 7 bases, leaving 7 bases not matched to a gene. CDR3 length: 15 residues. The germline CDR1 and CDR2 sequences are MRHNA and SNTAGT.

This sequence joins TRBV11-2 and TRBJ1-2, with D unclear. This CDR3 contains 13 residues. Germline V gene sequence: CDR1 SGHAT, CDR2 FQNNGV. V lost 0 bases and J 5 bases, leaving 7 bases between the germline ends. CDR3 bases: TGTGCCAGCAGCTTAGATTACCGGTATGGCTACACCTTC. As protein: CASSLDYRYGYTF.

The V gene is TRBV5-1, the J gene TRBJ1-4; D perhaps matches TRBD1 (5 bases). In germline, CDR1 is SGHRS, CDR2 YFSETQ. Trimming removed 1 base at V and 3 bases at J, with 7 bases between. This CDR3 is 14 amino acids long. The CDR3 nucleotides are TGCGCCAGCAGCTTGCGGGGGGCTAATGAAAAACTGTTTTTT. It encodes CASSLRGANEKLFF. Combining the CDR3 with reference TRBV5-1 and TRBJ1-4 gives the whole variable domain KAGVTQTPRYLIKTRGQQVTLSCSPISGHRSVSWYQQTPGQGLQFLFEYFSETQRNKGNFPGRFSGRQFSNSRSEMNVSTLELGDSALYLCASSLRGANEKLFFGSGTQLSVL.

The chain employs TRBV9 and TRBJ2-3; 8 nucleotides line up with TRBD2. V dropped 0 bases and J dropped 0; count of bases not matched to a gene: 3. CDR1 and CDR2 from the germline V gene are SGDLS and YYNGEE. The CDR3 is made up of 16 amino acids. The chain's CDR3 is CASSVGSGISTDTQYF. The CDR3 DNA sequence: TGTGCCAGCAGCGTAGGTAGCGGGATTAGCACAGATACGCAGTATTTT.

V is TRBV4-2 and J is TRBJ1-4; weak D call: TRBD1 (6 bases). V shed 2 bases and J shed 7 bases, with 14 bases lying between them. Germline values: CDR1 LGHNA, CDR2 YNFKEQ. The CDR3 is 15 amino acids. CDR3 DNA sequence: TGTGCCAGCAGCCAATTCACAGGGAGTAGTGAAAAACTGTTTTTT. It specifies CASSQFTGSSEKLFF.

The V and J genes are TRBV28 and TRBJ2-1, with D possibly matching TRBD2 (5 bases). Trimming removed 4 bases from V and 8 bases from J, with 9 bases in between. The CDR3 totals 12 residues. In germline, CDR1 is MDHEN, CDR2 SYDVKM. The CDR3 coding sequence is TGTGCCAGCAGTTCCCAAGCGGATGAGCAGTTCTTC. Protein: CASSSQADEQFF.

The chain is built from TRBV6-1 and TRBJ1-1; D gene unclear. V dropped 2 bases and J dropped 1 base, with 14 bases sitting between them. CDR3 length equals 16 residues. Germline CDR1 is MNHNS and CDR2 is SASEGT. CDR3 loop: CASSEQVAGWNTEAFF. DNA for the CDR3: TGTGCCAGCAGTGAACAGGTGGCAGGCTGGAACACTGAAGCTTTCTTT.

This chain joins TRBV18 and TRBJ2-5, with 7 bases matching TRBD1. This CDR3 is 15 amino acids long. Germline V gene lookup returns CDR1 KGHSH and CDR2 LQKENI. J gave up 4 bases and V 3 bases, and 8 bases lay outside the gene matches. This CDR3 is CASSPKGAGAETQYF. Here the CDR3 DNA reads TGTGCCAGCTCACCCAAGGGGGCGGGCGCAGAGACCCAGTACTTC.

The rearrangement joins TRBV7-2 to TRBJ1-3; D perhaps matches TRBD1 (5 bases). The CDR3 extends over 14 amino acids. V lost 5 bases, J lost 4 bases, and 12 bases lay in between. Per the germline V gene, CDR1 is SGHTA and CDR2 is FQGNSA. This CDR3 is CASSQRQLGNTIYF. The CDR3 nucleotides read TGTGCCAGCAGCCAACGACAGCTCGGAAACACCATATATTTT. The full variable domain, with the rest looked up from reference TRBV7-2 and TRBJ1-3, is GAGVSQSPSNKVTEKGKDVELRCDPISGHTALYWYRQSLGQGLEFLIYFQGNSAPDKSGLPSDRFSAERTGGSVSTLTIQRTQQEDSAVYLCASSQRQLGNTIYFGEGSWLTVV.

The CDR3 here is CASSPRAGTKNTEAFF. As DNA, the CDR3 is TGTGCCAGCTCGCCGCGCGCCGGGACAAAGAACACTGAAGCTTTCTTT. The rearrangement links TRBV18 to TRBJ1-1; D possibly corresponds to TRBD1 (6 bases). Trimming removed 6 bases at V and 1 base at J, with 18 bases between. Germline V lookup: CDR1 KGHSH, CDR2 LQKENI. This CDR3 spans 16 amino acids. The full variable domain, completed using reference TRBV18 and TRBJ1-1, is NAGVMQNPRHLVRRRGQEARLRCSPMKGHSHVYWYRQLPEEGLKFMVYLQKENIIDESGMPKERFSAEFPKEGPSILRIQQVVRGDSAAYFCASSPRAGTKNTEAFFGQGTRLTVV.

This clone was counted a few times. The chain is built from TRBV18 and TRBJ2-5; 7 positions agree with TRBD1. V shed 6 bases and J 1 base; nucleotides not matched to a gene: 8. The CDR3 is 15 amino acids. Germline V lookup: CDR1 KGHSH, CDR2 LQKENI. CDR3 region: CASSLRQGPQETQYF. In DNA, the CDR3 is TGTGCCAGCTCTCTTAGACAGGGACCCCAAGAGACCCAGTACTTC.

The rearrangement uses TRBV5-8 and TRBJ2-5, with TRBD1 matching over 7 bases. After removal of 3 bases from V and 3 bases from J, the junction contained 11 bases not matched to a gene. CDR3 length: 16 amino acids. Germline values: CDR1 SGHTS, CDR2 YDEGEE. This chain's CDR3 is CASSSWGHGQEETQYF. CDR3 nucleotides: TGTGCCAGCAGCTCGTGGGGTCACGGACAGGAAGAGACCCAGTACTTC.

The chain carries TRBV6-6 and TRBJ2-1, with 8 bases identical to TRBD2. The V gene's germline CDR1 is MNHNY and CDR2 SVGAGI (reference sequence). V dropped 5 bases and J dropped 5; count of bases not matched to a gene: 11. The CDR3 extends over 16 amino acids. The CDR3 sequence is CASSGQQGLAHNEQFF. In DNA, the CDR3 is TGTGCCAGCAGTGGCCAACAAGGACTAGCACACAATGAGCAGTTCTTC.

The chain recombines TRBV5-1 with TRBJ1-6; D unresolved. The CDR3 extends over 13 amino acids. Germline assignment: CDR1 SGHRS and CDR2 YFSETQ. V lost 0 bases and J 7 bases, leaving 5 bases between the germline ends. The CDR3 protein is CASSLVVNSPLHF. The CDR3 DNA follows: TGCGCCAGCAGCTTGGTAGTGAATTCACCCCTCCACTTT.

The rearrangement links TRBV10-3 to TRBJ1-1; TRBD1 is a possible D gene (5 bases). V lost 2 bases and J 1 base, leaving 11 bases between the germline ends. The CDR3 loop spans 15 amino acids. The germline V gene encodes CDR1 ENHRY and CDR2 SYGVKD. The CDR3 spells CAISERGPSNTEAFF. CDR3 sequence (DNA): TGTGCCATCAGTGAGAGGGGCCCTTCGAACACTGAAGCTTTCTTT.

The chain couples TRBV5-4 to TRBJ2-1; 8 bases match TRBD2. This CDR3 is 14 amino acids long. With V trimmed by 3 bases and J by 6 bases, 5 bases remained unmatched. CDR1 and CDR2 (germline): SGHNT, YYREEE (reference sequence). CDR3: CASSSAGGSNEQFF. Here the CDR3 DNA reads TGTGCCAGCAGCTCGGCGGGGGGCTCCAATGAGCAGTTCTTC.